What follows describes a single TCR beta chain. In this sample, this clonotype turned up a few times. Which antigen it targets is not known. Base qualities are not provided; no much larger clone lies one nucleotide away. Ophthalmopathy patients had moderately to severely active disease, with a Clinical Activity Score of 3 or more, a NOSPECS grade of 4 or more, and a disease duration of less than 3 months. The study excluded patients with uncontrolled infections, other autoimmune diseases, pregnancy or lactation. Clinical symptoms, serum thyroxine and TRAb, thyroid ultrasound, and orbital computed tomography formed the basis for the diagnoses. Ficoll-Paque density gradient centrifugation was used to isolate PBMCs from around 10 ml of fresh peripheral blood. Total RNA was extracted with Trizol reagent, and quality was checked on an Agilent 2100 Bioanalyzer. This record belongs to a study of T cells in Graves' hyperthyroidism and ophthalmopathy (dated by TCRdb to between 2019 and 2020). Regarding the complete study: Peripheral blood samples were taken at the time of initial diagnosis, prior to any treatment. The paper reports TCR Vbeta CDR3 sequencing of some 140 peripheral blood samples: around 45 ophthalmopathy, over 70 hyperthyroidism and around 17 progressor patients. Prospective prediction of ophthalmopathy was tested in an independent validation cohort consisting of some 20 hyperthyroidism patients and some 15 patients who later progressed to ophthalmopathy. The study also compared thyroid tissue and blood T-cell repertoires from a handful of Graves' hyperthyroidism patients. To identify distinguishing TCR V-J signatures, a discovery cohort of roughly 100 patients was used, comprising some 43 with Graves' ophthalmopathy and 57 with stable Graves' hyperthyroidism. After blood sampling, hyperthyroidism patients were treated with methimazole at a starting dose of 30 mg daily, and ophthalmopathy patients were treated with high-dose intravenous methylprednisolone. For training and testing, the roughly 97 patients in the discovery cohort were randomly divided in a 7:3 ratio.

What the work shows at the level of the full study, not this receptor alone: Ophthalmopathy was separated from stable hyperthyroidism by a 13 V-J signature model, with 87.88% sensitivity and just over 81% specificity obtained in cross-validation and 80%/75% obtained in testing. No statistical method was used to set the sample size in advance, and investigators knew the group allocation. Most expanded thyroid clonotypes (frequency above 0.001) were also detected in blood, a finding suggesting that blood repertoires may reflect thyroid immune responses. In validation, the model predicted progression to ophthalmopathy a median of roughly 6.5 months before onset, with roughly 71% sensitivity and 72.22% specificity.

CDR1 and CDR2 were assigned from the germline V gene as SQVTM and ANQGSEA. From the cysteine through the phenylalanine, the CDR3 covers 12 amino acids. This entry keeps only the CDR3 DNA: 36 bases, framed from base 1. The junction shows trimming of 7 bases on V and 5 bases on J, plus 12 bases between the germline ends. Amplification of TCR beta CDR3 regions was carried out from RNA transcripts. A first-round RT-PCR of the TCR CDR3 used the HTBI primer set with the Qiagen OneStep RT-PCR kit. The libraries were constructed in a second round of multiplex PCR and then size-selected and purified. Sequencing of the libraries was done on an Illumina HiSeq2000 using paired-end 100 bp reads. The source study handled its data this way. Raw data were processed with SOAPnuke, discarding reads with adapters, uncalled bases, mean Phred below 15, or no exact constant-primer or identifier match. High-quality paired reads were merged with COPE v1.2.5, and unique nucleotide sequences were defined as clonotypes. MiTCR v1.1 was used to align clonotypes to the IMGT TRBV, TRBD and TRBJ reference segments. Only V-J combinations with frequency above 0.0001, covering approximately 99% of repertoires, were analysed. The TCS score was defined as the ratio of F50 (clonal expansion) to E x V (chaos), calculated using BLOSUM62-based TCRdist between CDR3 peptides within each V-J. Welch's t-statistics and random forest reduced around 520 V-J features to 10 to 15, which were used in a naive Bayes classifier (R e1071). In TCRdb, the public reads were trimmed at Q25 with fastp and aligned with MiXCR, with productive beta chains retained. Here each entry gathers all rows of one CDR3 protein and keeps the most common genes and DNA. The V and J calls come from TCRdb's annotation, not from the publication. The sample table holds 250,000 to 350,000 distinct CDR3 sequences, of which 20% to 25% were seen once. Of the sample, about 60% falls within the top ten clones.

The specimen sequenced was blood. This chain is built from TRBV29-1 and TRBJ2-1, and the D gene may be TRBD2, 6 bases matching. This clonotype was sampled from a man aged 25 to 40 with Graves' ophthalmopathy. DNA sequence: TGCAGCGCCAGGGACTTCAACAATGAGCAGTTCTTC. Protein translation: CSARDFNNEQFF.